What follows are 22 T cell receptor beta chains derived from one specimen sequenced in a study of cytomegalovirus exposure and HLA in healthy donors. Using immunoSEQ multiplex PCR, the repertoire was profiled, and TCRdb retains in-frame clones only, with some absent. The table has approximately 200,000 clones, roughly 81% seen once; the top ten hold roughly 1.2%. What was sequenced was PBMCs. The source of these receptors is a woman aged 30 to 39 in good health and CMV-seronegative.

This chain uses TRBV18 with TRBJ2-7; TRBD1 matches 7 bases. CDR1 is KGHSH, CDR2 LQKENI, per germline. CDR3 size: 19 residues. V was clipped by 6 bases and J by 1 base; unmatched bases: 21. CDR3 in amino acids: CASSPSRGRQGLSSYEQYF. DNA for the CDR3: TGTGCCAGCTCCCCATCTCGGGGTAGACAGGGTCTTTCATCCTACGAGCAGTACTTC.

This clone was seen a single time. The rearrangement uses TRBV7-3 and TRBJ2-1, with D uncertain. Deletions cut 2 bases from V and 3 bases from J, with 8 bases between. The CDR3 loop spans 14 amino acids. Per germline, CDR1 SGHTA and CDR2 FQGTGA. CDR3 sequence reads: CASSLRLDYNEQFF. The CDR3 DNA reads TGTGCCAGCAGCTTACGACTCGACTACAATGAGCAGTTCTTC.

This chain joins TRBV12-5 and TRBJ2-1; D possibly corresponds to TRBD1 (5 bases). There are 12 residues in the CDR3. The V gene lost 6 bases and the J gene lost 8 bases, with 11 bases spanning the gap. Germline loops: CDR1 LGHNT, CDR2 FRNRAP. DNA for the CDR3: TGTGCTAGTGGGGGGTGGGGCGATGAGCAGTTCTTC. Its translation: CASGGWGDEQFF.

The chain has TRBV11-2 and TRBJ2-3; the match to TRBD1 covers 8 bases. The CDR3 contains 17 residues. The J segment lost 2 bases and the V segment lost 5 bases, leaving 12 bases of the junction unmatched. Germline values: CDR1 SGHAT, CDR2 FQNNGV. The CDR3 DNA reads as TGTGCCAGCAGCCCCCAGGGGGCGGGGCTACCCACAGATACGCAGTATTTT. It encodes CASSPQGAGLPTDTQYF.

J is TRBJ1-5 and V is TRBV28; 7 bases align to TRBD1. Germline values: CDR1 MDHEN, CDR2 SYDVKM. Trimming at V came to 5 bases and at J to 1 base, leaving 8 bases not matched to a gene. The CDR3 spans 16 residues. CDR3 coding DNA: TGTGCCAGCAGTCCTACCCGGGACAGCAGCAATCAGCCCCAGCATTTT. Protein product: CASSPTRDSSNQPQHF.

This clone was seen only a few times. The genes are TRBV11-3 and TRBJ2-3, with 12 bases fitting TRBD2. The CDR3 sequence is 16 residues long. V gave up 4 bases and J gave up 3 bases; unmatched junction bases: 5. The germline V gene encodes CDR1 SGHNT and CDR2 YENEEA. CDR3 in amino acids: CASSSGLAGATDTQYF. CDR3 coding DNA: TGTGCCAGCAGCTCGGGACTAGCGGGCGCTACAGATACGCAGTATTTT.

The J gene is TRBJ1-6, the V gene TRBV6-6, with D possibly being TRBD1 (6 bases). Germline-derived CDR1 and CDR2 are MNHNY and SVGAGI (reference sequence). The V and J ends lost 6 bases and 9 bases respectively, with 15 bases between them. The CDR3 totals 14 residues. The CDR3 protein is CASRSRGDGSPLHF. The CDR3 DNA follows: TGTGCCAGCAGATCCAGGGGAGACGGTTCACCCCTCCACTTT.

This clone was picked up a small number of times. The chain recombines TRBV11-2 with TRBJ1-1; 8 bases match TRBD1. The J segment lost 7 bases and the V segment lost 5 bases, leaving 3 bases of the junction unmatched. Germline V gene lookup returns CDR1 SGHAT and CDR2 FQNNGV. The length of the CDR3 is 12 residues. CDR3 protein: CASSRQGIEAFF. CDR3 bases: TGTGCCAGCAGCCGACAGGGGATTGAAGCTTTCTTT.

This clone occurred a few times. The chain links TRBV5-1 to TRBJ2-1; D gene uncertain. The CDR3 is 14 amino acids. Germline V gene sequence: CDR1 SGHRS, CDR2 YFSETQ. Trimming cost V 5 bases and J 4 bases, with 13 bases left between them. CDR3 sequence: CASSLGSDYNEQFF. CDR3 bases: TGCGCCAGCAGTCTCGGGTCGGATTACAATGAGCAGTTCTTC.

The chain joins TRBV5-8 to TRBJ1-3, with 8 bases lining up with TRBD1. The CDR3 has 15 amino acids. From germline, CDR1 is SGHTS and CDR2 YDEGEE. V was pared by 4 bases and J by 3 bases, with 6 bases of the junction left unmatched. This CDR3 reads CASSQGATHGNTIYF. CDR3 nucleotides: TGTGCCAGCAGCCAGGGGGCCACTCATGGAAACACCATATATTTT. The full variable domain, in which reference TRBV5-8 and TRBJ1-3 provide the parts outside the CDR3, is EAGVTQSPTHLIKTRGQQATLRCSPISGHTSVYWYQQALGLGLQFLLWYDEGEERNRGNFPPRFSGRQFPNYSSELNVNALELEDSALYLCASSQGATHGNTIYFGEGSWLTVV.

The CDR3, as DNA: TGTGCCAGCAGCTTGTTCATCGGGGGGTCCTATGGCTACACCTTC. This sequence encodes CASSLFIGGSYGYTF. The J gene is TRBJ1-2, the V gene TRBV5-4, with D perhaps matching TRBD1 (5 bases). CDR1 is SGHNT, CDR2 YYREEE, per germline (reference sequence). The ends were cut back, 1 base at V and 4 bases at J, with 14 bases in the middle. The CDR3 consists of 15 residues.

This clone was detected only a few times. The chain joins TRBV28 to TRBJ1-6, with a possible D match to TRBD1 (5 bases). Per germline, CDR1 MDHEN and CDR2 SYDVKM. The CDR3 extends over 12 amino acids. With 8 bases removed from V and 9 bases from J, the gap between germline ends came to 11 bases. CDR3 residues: CASSPRASPLHF. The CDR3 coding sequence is TGTGCCAGCTCCCCCAGGGCTTCACCCCTCCACTTT. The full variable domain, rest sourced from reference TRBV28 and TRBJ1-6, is DVKVTQSSRYLVKRTGEKVFLECVQDMDHENMFWYRQDPGLGLRLIYFSYDVKMKEKGDIPEGYSVSREKKERFSLILESASTNQTSMYLCASSPRASPLHFGNGTRLTVT.

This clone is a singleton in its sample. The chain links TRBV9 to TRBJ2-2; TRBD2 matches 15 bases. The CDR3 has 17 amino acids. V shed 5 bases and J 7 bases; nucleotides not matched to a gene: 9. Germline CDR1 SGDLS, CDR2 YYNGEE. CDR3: CASRAGLAGGPGGELFF. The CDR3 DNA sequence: TGTGCCAGCAGGGCCGGACTAGCGGGGGGGCCTGGCGGGGAGCTGTTTTTT.

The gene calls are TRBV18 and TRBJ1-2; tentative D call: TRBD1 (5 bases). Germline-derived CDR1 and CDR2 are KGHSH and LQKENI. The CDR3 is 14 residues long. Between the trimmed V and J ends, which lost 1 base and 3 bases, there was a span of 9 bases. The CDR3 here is CASSPLEGDYGYTF. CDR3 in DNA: TGTGCCAGCTCACCACTTGAAGGGGACTATGGCTACACCTTC.

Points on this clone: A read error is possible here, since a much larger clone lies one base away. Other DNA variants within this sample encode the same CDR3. This CDR3 reads CAWSVQGNTEAFF. CDR3 coding DNA: TGTGCCTGGAGTGTACAGGGGAACACTGAAGCTTTCTTT. The rearrangement uses TRBV30 and TRBJ1-1, with D perhaps matching TRBD1 (6 bases). In germline, CDR1 is GTSNPN, CDR2 SVGIG (reference sequence). The CDR3 runs to 13 residues. Trimming left V 0 bases short and J 1 base short, with 6 bases between.

Here the CDR3 reads CASQGSTGLLYTF. The CDR3 nucleotides read TGTGCCTCCCAGGGTTCGACGGGACTCCTCTACACCTTC. The chain joins TRBV10-3 to TRBJ1-2; possible D gene TRBD1, 5 bases. V lost 11 bases and J 10 bases, leaving 23 bases between the germline ends. The CDR3 totals 13 residues. In germline, CDR1 is ENHRY, CDR2 SYGVKD.

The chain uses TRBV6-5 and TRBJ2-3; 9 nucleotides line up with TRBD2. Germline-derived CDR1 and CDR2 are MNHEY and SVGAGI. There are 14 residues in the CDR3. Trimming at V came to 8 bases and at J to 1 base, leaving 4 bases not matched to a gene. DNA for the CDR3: TGTGCCAGCCGGCGGGGGGGCGGCACAGATACGCAGTATTTT. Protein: CASRRGGGTDTQYF.

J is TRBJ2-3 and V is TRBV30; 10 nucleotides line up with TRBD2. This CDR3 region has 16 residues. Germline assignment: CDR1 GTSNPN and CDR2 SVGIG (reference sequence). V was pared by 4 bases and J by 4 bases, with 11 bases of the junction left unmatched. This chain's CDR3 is CAWTQGLAGAADTQYF. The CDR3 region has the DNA TGTGCCTGGACGCAGGGGCTAGCGGGGGCTGCAGATACGCAGTATTTT.

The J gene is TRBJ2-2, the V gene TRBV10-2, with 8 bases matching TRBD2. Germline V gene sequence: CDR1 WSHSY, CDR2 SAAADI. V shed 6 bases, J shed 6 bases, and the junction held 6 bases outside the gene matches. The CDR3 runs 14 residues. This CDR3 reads CASSAGTSAGELFF. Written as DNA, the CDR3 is TGCGCCAGCAGCGCCGGGACTAGTGCCGGGGAGCTGTTTTTT.

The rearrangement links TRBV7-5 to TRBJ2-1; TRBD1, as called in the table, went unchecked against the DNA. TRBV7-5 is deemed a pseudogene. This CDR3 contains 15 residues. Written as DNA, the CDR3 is TGTGTCAGAAGCTTTGACCGGGACATCCACAATGAGCAGTTCTTC. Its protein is CVRSFDRDIHNEQFF.

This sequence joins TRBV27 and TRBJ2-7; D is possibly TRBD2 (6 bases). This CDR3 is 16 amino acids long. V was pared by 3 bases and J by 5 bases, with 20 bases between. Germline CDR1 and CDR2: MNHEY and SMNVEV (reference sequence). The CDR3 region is CASSLMEPGLADEQYF. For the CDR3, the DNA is TGTGCCAGCAGTTTGATGGAGCCGGGACTGGCGGACGAGCAGTACTTC.

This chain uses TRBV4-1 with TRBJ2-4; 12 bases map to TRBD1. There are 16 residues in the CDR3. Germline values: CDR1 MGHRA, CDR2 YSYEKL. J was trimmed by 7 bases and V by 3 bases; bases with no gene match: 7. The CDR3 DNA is TGCGCCAGCAGCCAGCCTGGGACAGGGGGCGGGAACATTCAGTACTTC. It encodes CASSQPGTGGGNIQYF.